This is a list of T cell receptor beta chains from one sample in a study of CD8 T cells in ankylosing spondylitis. TCRdb re-derived calls from the 5' RACE reads in MiXCR, one entry per CDR3 protein. Of around 150,000 distinct CDR3 sequences listed, 18% are singletons. Sequencing used blood, either unsorted or a sorted T cell fraction (not recorded which). The receptors stem from a male donor with ankylosing spondylitis or in good health (not recorded which). CDR3s include the opening cysteine and the closing phenylalanine or tryptophan. Each record gives: V gene, clone size, CDR3 length, CDR3 protein. Not every row has a clone size; where given, it reads once, few, many or a size class.

>TRBV24-1|many|16
CATSDTPYAGVHGYTF
>TRBV28|few|14
CASSLRDRGHEQYF
>TRBV28|many|14
CASSLAGPIYEQYF
>TRBV27|few|18
CASSLSFMFGINYNEQFF
>TRBV27|few|15
CASRQGWSSNQPQHF
>TRBV18|-|15
CASSATGGSTDTQYF
>TRBV12-3/TRBV12-4|many|13
CASSLNVAGELFF
>TRBV5-1|-|16
CASSPAGTSGGDTQYF
>TRBV10-3|-|13
CAISGGDLYGYTF
>TRBV3-1|-|15
CACTPATLVTGELFF
>TRBV12-3/TRBV12-4|few|15
CASSFGGPGYNEQFF
>TRBV10-2|many|14
CASSEGSSYNEQFF
>TRBV25-1|few|13
CASSIAGVYEQYF
>TRBV29-1|-|12
CSVEEQGAKQYF
>TRBV25-1|-|13
CASSEVGGAGQFF
>TRBV19|few|15
CASTPAGALDNEQFF
>TRBV28|few|16
CASSLFLDRAGTEAFF
>TRBV5-1|-|16
CASSLQGAVMNDEQFF
>TRBV12-3/TRBV12-4|many|16
CASSPPGSSGSYEQYF
>TRBV10-3|few|15
CAISEDREAYNEQFF
>TRBV10-3|-|18
CAISVTSGTLGVQETQYF
>TRBV6-2/TRBV6-3|few|16
CASSYEQGRYTGELFF
>TRBV12-3/TRBV12-4|many|13
CASSFQGRDTQYF
>TRBV5-1|many|15
CASSSPGHLTGELFF
>TRBV4-2|-|15
CASSLGRSGRNTIYF
>TRBV20-1|-|15
CSASRWTSTNEKLFF
>TRBV10-3|many|15
CATSDRVRDTDTQYF
>TRBV27|-|15
CASSFSPAGTDTQYF
>TRBV6-1|-|15
CASSGRDRVPSPLHF
>TRBV7-9|-|19
CASSLGWASGSRIADTQYF
>TRBV18|-|14
CASSPKKTNTEAFF
>TRBV5-1|many|14
CASSFGQGSYEQYF
>TRBV27|-|14
CASSSGQYNQPQHF
>TRBV5-1|many|13
CASSLAVNTEAFF
>TRBV12-3/TRBV12-4|-|14
CASSLLGQGSEQYF
>TRBV20-1|many|15
CSARDQGTSNNEQFF
>TRBV5-6|many|13
CASSWVVNTEAFF
>TRBV5-1|many|16
CASSWKTPTGTGELFF
>TRBV5-8|-|15
CASSLRRSSTGELFF
>TRBV5-1|many|15
CASSPGLPPTGELFF
>TRBV20-1|many|15
CSARVPDSPNQPQHF
>TRBV20-1|few|11
CSVPVVSEQYF
>TRBV27|many|15
CASRKRTDRFNGYTF
>TRBV11-2|many|17
CASSSTGYLTSTDTQYF
>TRBV29-1|many|13
CSVRTGPTDTQYF